This T cell receptor beta chain stems from a study of blood T cell repertoires in COVID-19. This CDR3 spans 11 amino acids. Germline lookup yields CDR1 MNHEY and CDR2 SMNVEV (reference sequence). V lost 7 bases and J lost 7, with 11 bases in between. As originally analysed: Quantification of nucleated cells was approximated via reference gene primer amplification. Produced via immunoSEQ multiplex PCR; TCRdb's table is partial and in-frame only. The V and J calls and clone size come from that table; D and trimming were worked out from the DNA. The table includes some 60,000 clones, more than 90% detected once.

The receptor's source is a man aged 55 to 69 with acute or convalescent COVID-19. The chain is built from TRBV27 and TRBJ2-7, with a possible D match to TRBD2 (6 bases). The specimen sequenced was peripheral blood. CDR3 loop: CASMRGGEQYF. CDR3 DNA: TGTGCCAGCATGCGCGGAGGGGAGCAGTACTTC.